A selection of T cell receptor beta chains follows, all from one sample in a study of blood T cell repertoires in COVID-19. The repertoire was sequenced with immunoSEQ multiplex PCR; TCRdb's copy has only in-frame clones and lacks some. The sample consists of tens of thousands of clones, about nine tenths of them appearing once. Sequencing was performed on peripheral blood. These receptors were taken from a woman older than 75 with active or convalescent COVID-19. Both conserved end residues are part of each CDR3. Fields, in order: V gene, D gene, J gene, clone size, CDR3 protein, CDR3 DNA. D genes are given only for firm matches. Some rows mark clone size as missing; the rest say once, few, many or name a class of expanded clone.

TRBV19	TRBD2	TRBJ2-1	.	CASSSHRKTSGAYNEQFF	TGTGCCAGTAGTTCCCACCGAAAGACTAGCGGAGCTTACAATGAGCAGTTCTTC
TRBV19	.	TRBJ1-4	once	CASSRGLSGETNEKLFF	TGTGCCAGTAGCCGAGGTCTATCGGGGGAAACTAATGAAAAACTGTTTTTT
TRBV2	TRBD2	TRBJ2-2	.	CASRKLSGDTGELFF	TGTGCCAGCCGCAAGCTTAGCGGGGACACCGGGGAGCTGTTTTTT
TRBV6-2/TRBV6-3	.	TRBJ2-3	.	CASSYERLSTDTQYF	TGTGCCAGCAGTTATGAGCGGTTAAGCACAGATACGCAGTATTTT
TRBV30	.	TRBJ2-7	.	CAWSGAGLSTYEQYF	TGTGCCTGGAGTGGCGCGGGGCTCTCGACCTACGAGCAGTACTTC
TRBV18	.	TRBJ1-5	.	CASSFEGSTGQPQHF	TGTGCCAGCTCGTTCGAAGGGTCCACGGGGCAGCCCCAGCATTTT
TRBV13	.	TRBJ1-2	.	CASTPFRSRTDRHGYTF	TGTGCCAGCACCCCATTTAGGTCCAGGACAGATCGTCATGGCTACACCTTC
TRBV27	.	TRBJ1-6	.	CASSPGEASPLHF	TGTGCCAGCAGTCCCGGTGAGGCCTCACCCCTCCACTTT
TRBV7-9	.	TRBJ1-2	.	CASSLDGYGYTF	TGTGCCAGCAGCTTAGACGGCTATGGCTACACCTTC
TRBV5-5	.	TRBJ1-6	few	CASSPQGNYNSPLHF	TGTGCCAGCAGCCCACAGGGAAACTATAATTCACCCCTCCACTTT
TRBV2	TRBD1	TRBJ1-6	.	CASSDPEGTGYNSPLHF	TGTGCCAGCAGTGATCCTGAGGGGACAGGGTATAATTCACCCCTCCACTTT
TRBV4-3	.	TRBJ1-3	.	CASSQQRVGNTIYF	TGCGCCAGCAGCCAACAACGCGTCGGAAACACCATATATTTT
TRBV5-4	TRBD2	TRBJ2-1	.	CASSSYRTSGANEQFF	TGTGCCAGCAGCTCTTACCGGACTAGCGGGGCCAATGAGCAGTTCTTC
TRBV18	.	TRBJ2-2	.	CASSPPGTPTGELFF	TGTGCCAGCTCACCACCCGGGACTCCCACCGGGGAGCTGTTTTTT